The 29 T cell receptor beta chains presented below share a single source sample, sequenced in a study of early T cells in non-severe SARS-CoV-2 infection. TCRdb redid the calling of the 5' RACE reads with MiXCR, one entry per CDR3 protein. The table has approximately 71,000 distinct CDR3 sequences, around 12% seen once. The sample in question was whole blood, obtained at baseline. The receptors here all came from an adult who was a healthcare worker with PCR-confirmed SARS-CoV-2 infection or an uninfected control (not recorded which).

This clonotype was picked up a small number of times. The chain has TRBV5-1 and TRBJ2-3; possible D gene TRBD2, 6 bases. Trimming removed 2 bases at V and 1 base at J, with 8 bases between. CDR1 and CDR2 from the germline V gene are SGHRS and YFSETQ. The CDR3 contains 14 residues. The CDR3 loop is CASSFTGGTDTQYF. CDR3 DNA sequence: TGCGCCAGCAGCTTTACGGGGGGCACAGATACGCAGTATTTT.

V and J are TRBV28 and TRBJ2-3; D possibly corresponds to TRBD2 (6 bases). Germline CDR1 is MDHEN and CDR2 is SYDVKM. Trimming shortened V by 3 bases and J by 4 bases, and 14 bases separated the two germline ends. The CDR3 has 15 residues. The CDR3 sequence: CASSLGGGFPDTQYF. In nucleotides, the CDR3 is TGTGCCAGCAGTTTGGGTGGAGGGTTCCCAGATACGCAGTATTTT.

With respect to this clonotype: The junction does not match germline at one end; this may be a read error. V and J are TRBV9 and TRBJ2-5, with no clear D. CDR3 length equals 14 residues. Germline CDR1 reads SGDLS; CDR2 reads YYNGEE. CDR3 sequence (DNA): TGTGCCAGCAGCTCCATGCTTCTCGGAGAGACCCAGTGCTTC. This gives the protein CASSSMLLGETQCF.

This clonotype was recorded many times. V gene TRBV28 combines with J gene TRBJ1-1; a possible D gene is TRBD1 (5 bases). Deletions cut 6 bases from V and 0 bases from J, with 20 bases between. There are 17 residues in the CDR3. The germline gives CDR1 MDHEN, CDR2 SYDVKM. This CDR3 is CASSHTWGPGMNTEAFF. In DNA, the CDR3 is TGTGCCAGCAGCCATACTTGGGGCCCGGGGATGAACACTGAAGCTTTCTTT.

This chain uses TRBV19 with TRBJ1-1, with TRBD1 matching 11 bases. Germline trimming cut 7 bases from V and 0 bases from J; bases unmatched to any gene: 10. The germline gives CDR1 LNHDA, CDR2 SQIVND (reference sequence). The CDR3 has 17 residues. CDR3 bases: TGTGCCAGTACCACGGACAGGGGGCCTACCCTGAACACTGAAGCTTTCTTT. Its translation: CASTTDRGPTLNTEAFF.

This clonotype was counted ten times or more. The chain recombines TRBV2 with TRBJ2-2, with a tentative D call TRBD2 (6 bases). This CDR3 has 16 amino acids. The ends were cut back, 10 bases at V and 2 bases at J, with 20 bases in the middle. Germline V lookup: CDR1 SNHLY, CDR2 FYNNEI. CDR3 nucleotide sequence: TGTGCCACGCTGGGGATGGACGGGGGTAACACCGGGGAGCTGTTTTTT. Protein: CATLGMDGGNTGELFF.

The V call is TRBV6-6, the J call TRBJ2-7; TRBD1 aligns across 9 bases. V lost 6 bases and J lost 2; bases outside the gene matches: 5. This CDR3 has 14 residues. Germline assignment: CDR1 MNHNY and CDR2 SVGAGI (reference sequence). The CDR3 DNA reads TGTGCCAGCAGACCCGGGACAGGGCCCTACGAGCAGTACTTC. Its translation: CASRPGTGPYEQYF.

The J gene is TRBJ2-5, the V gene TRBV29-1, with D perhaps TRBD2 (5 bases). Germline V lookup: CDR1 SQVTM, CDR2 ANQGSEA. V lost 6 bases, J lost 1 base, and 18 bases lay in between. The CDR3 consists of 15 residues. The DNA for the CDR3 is TGCAGCGTAAGCCAGAGGGCAATCTCCCAAGAGACCCAGTACTTC. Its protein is CSVSQRAISQETQYF. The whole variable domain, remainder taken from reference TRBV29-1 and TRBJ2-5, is SAVISQKPSRDICQRGTSLTIQCQVDSQVTMMFWYRQQPGQSLTLIATANQGSEATYESGFVIDKFPISRPNLTFSTLTVSNMSPEDSSIYLCSVSQRAISQETQYFGPGTRLLVL.

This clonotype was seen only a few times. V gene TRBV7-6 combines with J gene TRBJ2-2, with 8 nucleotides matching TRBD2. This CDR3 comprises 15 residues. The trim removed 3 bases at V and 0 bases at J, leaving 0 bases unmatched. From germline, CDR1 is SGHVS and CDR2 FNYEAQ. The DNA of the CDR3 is TGTGCCAGCAGCTTTAGCGGGACGAACACCGGGGAGCTGTTTTTT. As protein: CASSFSGTNTGELFF.

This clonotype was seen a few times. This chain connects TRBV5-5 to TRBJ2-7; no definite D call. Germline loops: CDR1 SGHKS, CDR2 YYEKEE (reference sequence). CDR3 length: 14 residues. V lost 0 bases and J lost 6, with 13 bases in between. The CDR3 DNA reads TGTGCCAGCAGCTTGGTAGGGAACGTTCGCGAGCAGTACTTC. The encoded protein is CASSLVGNVREQYF. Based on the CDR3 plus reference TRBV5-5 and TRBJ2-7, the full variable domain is DAGVTQSPTHLIKTRGQQVTLRCSPISGHKSVSWYQQVLGQGPQFIFQYYEKEERGRGNFPDRFSARQFPNYSSELNVNALLLGDSALYLCASSLVGNVREQYFGPGTRLTVT.

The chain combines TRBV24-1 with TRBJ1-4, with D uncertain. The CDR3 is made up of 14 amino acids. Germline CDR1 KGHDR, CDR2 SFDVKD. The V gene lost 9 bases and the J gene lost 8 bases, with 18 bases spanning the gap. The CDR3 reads CATLTPLTGEKLFF. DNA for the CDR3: TGTGCCACCTTAACCCCCCTGACGGGAGAAAAACTGTTTTTT.

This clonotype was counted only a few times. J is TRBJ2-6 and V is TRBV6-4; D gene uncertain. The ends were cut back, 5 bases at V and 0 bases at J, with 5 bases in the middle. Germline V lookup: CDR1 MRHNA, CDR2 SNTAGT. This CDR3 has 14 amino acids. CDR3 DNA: TGTGCCAGCAGTATAAACTCTGGGGCCAACGTCCTGACTTTC. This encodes CASSINSGANVLTF.

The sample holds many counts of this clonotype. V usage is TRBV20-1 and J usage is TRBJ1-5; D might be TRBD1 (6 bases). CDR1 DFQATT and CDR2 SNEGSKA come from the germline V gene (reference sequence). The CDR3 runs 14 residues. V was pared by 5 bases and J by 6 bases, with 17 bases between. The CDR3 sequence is CSASTGSPSQPQHF. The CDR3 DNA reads TGCAGTGCTTCTACAGGGAGTCCCAGTCAGCCCCAGCATTTT.

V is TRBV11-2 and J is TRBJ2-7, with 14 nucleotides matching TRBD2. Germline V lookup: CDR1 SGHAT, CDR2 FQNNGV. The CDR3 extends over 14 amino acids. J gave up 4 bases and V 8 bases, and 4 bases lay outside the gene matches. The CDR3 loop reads CASGGLAGGYEQYF. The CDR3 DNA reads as TGTGCCAGCGGAGGACTAGCGGGAGGTTACGAGCAGTACTTC.

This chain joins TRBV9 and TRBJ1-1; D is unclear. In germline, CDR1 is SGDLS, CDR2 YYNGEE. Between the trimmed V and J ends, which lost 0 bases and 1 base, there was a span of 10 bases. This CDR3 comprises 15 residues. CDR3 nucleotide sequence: TGTGCCAGCAGCGTAGATCCAGCAGCGAACACTGAAGCTTTCTTT. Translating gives CASSVDPAANTEAFF.

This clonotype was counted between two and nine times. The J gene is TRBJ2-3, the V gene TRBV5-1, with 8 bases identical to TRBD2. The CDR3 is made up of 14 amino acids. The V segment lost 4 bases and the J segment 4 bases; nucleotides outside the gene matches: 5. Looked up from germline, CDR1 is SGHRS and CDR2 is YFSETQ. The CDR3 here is CASSHGGVADTQYF. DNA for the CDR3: TGCGCCAGCAGCCACGGGGGGGTCGCAGATACGCAGTATTTT.

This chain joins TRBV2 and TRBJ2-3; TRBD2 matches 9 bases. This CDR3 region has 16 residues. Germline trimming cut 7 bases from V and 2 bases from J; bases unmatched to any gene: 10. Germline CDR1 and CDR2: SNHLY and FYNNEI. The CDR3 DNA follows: TGTGCCAGCATCATCGTAGCGGGGGTGAACACAGATACGCAGTATTTT. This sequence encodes CASIIVAGVNTDTQYF.

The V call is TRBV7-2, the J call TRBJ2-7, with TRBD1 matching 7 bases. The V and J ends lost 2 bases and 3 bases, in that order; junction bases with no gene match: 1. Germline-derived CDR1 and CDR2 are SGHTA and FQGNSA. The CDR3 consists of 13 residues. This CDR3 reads CASSLPGGYEQYF. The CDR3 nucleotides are TGTGCCAGCAGCTTACCAGGGGGCTACGAGCAGTACTTC.

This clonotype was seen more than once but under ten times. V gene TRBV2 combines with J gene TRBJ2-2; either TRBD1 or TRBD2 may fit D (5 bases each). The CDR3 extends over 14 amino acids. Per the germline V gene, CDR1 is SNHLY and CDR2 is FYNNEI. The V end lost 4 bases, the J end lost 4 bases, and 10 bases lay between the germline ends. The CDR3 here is CASSAGTSTGELFF. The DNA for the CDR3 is TGTGCCAGCAGTGCCGGGACCTCCACCGGGGAGCTGTTTTTT. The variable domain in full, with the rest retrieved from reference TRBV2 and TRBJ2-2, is EPEVTQTPSHQVTQMGQEVILRCVPISNHLYFYWYRQILGQKVEFLVSFYNNEISEKSEIFDDQFSVERPDGSNFTLKIRSTKLEDSAMYFCASSAGTSTGELFFGEGSRLTVL.

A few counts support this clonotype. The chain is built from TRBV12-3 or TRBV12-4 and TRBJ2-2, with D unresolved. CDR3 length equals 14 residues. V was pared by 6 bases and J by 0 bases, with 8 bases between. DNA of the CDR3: TGTGCCAGCAGCCGGAGCGCGAACACCGGGGAGCTGTTTTTT. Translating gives CASSRSANTGELFF.

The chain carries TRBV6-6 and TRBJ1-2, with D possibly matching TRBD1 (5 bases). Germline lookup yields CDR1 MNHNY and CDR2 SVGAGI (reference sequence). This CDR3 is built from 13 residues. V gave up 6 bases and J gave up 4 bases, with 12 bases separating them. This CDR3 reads CASSPQDLYGYTF. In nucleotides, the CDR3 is TGTGCCAGCAGCCCACAGGACCTCTATGGCTACACCTTC.

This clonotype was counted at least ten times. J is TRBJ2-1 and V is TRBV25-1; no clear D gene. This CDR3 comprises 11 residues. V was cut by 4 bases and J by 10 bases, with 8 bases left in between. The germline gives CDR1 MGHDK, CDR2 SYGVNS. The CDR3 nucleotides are TGTGCCAGCAGTGGGGAATGGGAGCAGTTCTTC. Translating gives CASSGEWEQFF.

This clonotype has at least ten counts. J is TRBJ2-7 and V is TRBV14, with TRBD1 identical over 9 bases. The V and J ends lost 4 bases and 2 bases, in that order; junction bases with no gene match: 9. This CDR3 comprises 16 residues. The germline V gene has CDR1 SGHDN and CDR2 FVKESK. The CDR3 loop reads CASSPSYRGLAYEQYF. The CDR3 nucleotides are TGTGCCAGCAGCCCTTCTTACAGGGGGCTTGCCTACGAGCAGTACTTC.

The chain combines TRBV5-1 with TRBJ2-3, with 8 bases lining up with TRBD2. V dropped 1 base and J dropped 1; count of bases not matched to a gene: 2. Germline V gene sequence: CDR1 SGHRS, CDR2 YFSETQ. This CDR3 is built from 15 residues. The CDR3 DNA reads TGCGCCAGCAGCTTGATGCGGGGGGGCACAGATACGCAGTATTTT. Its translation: CASSLMRGGTDTQYF.

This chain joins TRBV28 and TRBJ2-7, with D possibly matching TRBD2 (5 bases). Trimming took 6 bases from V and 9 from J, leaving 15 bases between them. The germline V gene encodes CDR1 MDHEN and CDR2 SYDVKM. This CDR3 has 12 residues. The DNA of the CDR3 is TGTGCCAGCAGCCGAACGGGATTTAGGCAGTACTTC. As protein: CASSRTGFRQYF.

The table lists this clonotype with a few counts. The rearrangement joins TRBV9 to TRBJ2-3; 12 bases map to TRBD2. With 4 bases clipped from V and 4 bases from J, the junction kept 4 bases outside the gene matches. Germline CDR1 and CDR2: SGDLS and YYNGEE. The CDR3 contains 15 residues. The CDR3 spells CASSILAGGSDTQYF. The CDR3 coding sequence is TGTGCCAGCAGCATACTAGCGGGGGGATCAGATACGCAGTATTTT.

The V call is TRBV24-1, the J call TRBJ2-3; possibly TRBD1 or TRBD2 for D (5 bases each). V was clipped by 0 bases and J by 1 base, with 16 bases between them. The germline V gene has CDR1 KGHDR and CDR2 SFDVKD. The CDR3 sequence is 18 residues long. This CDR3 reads CATSDLGGYRPRTDTQYF. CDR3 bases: TGTGCCACCAGTGATTTGGGGGGATACAGGCCTCGCACAGATACGCAGTATTTT.

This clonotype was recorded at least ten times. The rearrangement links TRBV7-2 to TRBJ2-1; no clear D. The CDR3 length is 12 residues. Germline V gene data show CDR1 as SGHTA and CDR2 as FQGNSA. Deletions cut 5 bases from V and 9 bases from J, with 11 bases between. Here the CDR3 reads CASSTDTTEQFF. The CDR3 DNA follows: TGTGCCAGCAGCACAGATACAACTGAGCAGTTCTTC.

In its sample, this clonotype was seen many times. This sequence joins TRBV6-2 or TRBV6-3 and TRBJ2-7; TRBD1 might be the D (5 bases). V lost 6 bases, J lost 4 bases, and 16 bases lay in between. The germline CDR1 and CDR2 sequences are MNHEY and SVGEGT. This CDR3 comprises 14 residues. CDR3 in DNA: TGTGCCAGCAGAGGGGCCGGCTTTGTTTACGAGCAGTACTTC. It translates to CASRGAGFVYEQYF.